Listed below are T cell receptor beta chains from one sample, sequenced in a study of T cells in Graves' hyperthyroidism and ophthalmopathy. TCRdb redid the calling of the multiplex PCR reads with MiXCR, one entry per CDR3 protein. The sample yields 250,000 or so distinct CDR3 sequences, about 17% seen once. The sample taken for sequencing was blood. The receptor set was obtained from a woman aged 18 to 35 with Graves' ophthalmopathy. Each CDR3 is given with its conserved first and last residue. D genes are given only for firm matches. Size is omitted from some rows. Given values are once, few, many or a class for expanded clones.

clone size: .
J gene: TRBJ2-2
V gene: TRBV6-1
D gene: TRBD2
CDR3 protein: CASRTLAGGGKSGELFF
CDR3 DNA: TGTGCCAGCAGGACCTTAGCGGGAGGGGGAAAGTCCGGGGAGCTGTTTTTT

clone size: .
J gene: TRBJ2-2
V gene: TRBV25-1
D gene: .
CDR3 protein: CASRDSTGELFF
CDR3 DNA: TGTGCCAGCAGGGACAGCACCGGGGAGCTGTTTTTT

clone size: many
J gene: TRBJ2-1
V gene: TRBV20-1
D gene: TRBD2
CDR3 protein: CSARDSLIAGEGYNEQFF
CDR3 DNA: TGCAGTGCTAGAGATTCCCTAATAGCGGGGGAGGGCTACAATGAGCAGTTCTTC

clone size: many
J gene: TRBJ2-7
V gene: TRBV5-8
D gene: .
CDR3 protein: CASSLEGGSSYEQYF
CDR3 DNA: TGTGCCAGCAGCTTGGAGGGCGGATCTTCCTACGAGCAGTACTTC

clone size: many
J gene: TRBJ1-2
V gene: TRBV5-1
D gene: TRBD1
CDR3 protein: CASSLDRGRGYTF
CDR3 DNA: TGCGCCAGCAGCTTGGACAGGGGTCGAGGCTACACCTTC

clone size: many
J gene: TRBJ1-2
V gene: TRBV5-1
D gene: TRBD1
CDR3 protein: CASSPAPTGEGYGYTF
CDR3 DNA: TGCGCCAGCAGCCCGGCTCCGACAGGGGAGGGCTATGGCTACACCTTC

clone size: many
J gene: TRBJ2-2
V gene: TRBV3-1
D gene: .
CDR3 protein: CASSRVGEGGELFF
CDR3 DNA: TGTGCCAGCAGCCGGGTGGGGGAAGGCGGGGAGCTGTTTTTT

clone size: many
J gene: TRBJ1-2
V gene: TRBV18
D gene: .
CDR3 protein: CASSPPGVDYTF
CDR3 DNA: TGTGCCAGCTCACCGCCGGGGGTAGACTACACCTTC

clone size: .
J gene: TRBJ1-2
V gene: TRBV19
D gene: .
CDR3 protein: CASRDGLNYGYTF
CDR3 DNA: TGTGCCAGTAGGGACGGACTAAACTATGGCTACACCTTC

clone size: many
J gene: TRBJ2-1
V gene: TRBV6-2/TRBV6-3
D gene: .
CDR3 protein: CASSYGTGKPYNEQFF
CDR3 DNA: TGTGCCAGCAGTTACGGTACAGGGAAACCCTACAATGAGCAGTTCTTC

clone size: many
J gene: TRBJ2-7
V gene: TRBV7-9
D gene: .
CDR3 protein: CASSPIGGHEQYF
CDR3 DNA: TGTGCCAGCAGCCCAATCGGGGGCCACGAGCAGTACTTC

clone size: many
J gene: TRBJ2-7
V gene: TRBV3-1
D gene: .
CDR3 protein: CASSPNPTSYEQYF
CDR3 DNA: TGTGCCAGCAGCCCCAACCCAACTAGCTACGAGCAGTACTTC

clone size: .
J gene: TRBJ2-2
V gene: TRBV6-5
D gene: .
CDR3 protein: CASSYDVTNTGELFF
CDR3 DNA: TGTGCCAGCAGTTACGATGTGACAAACACCGGGGAGCTGTTTTTT

clone size: many
J gene: TRBJ1-1
V gene: TRBV7-9
D gene: TRBD1
CDR3 protein: CASSLKGGAGTEAFF
CDR3 DNA: TGTGCCAGCAGCCTCAAAGGGGGCGCGGGCACTGAAGCTTTCTTT

clone size: many
J gene: TRBJ1-2
V gene: TRBV2
D gene: TRBD1
CDR3 protein: CASSATITTGAAPSGYTF
CDR3 DNA: TGTGCCAGCAGTGCGACGATTACTACAGGGGCCGCCCCCAGTGGCTACACCTTC

clone size: many
J gene: TRBJ1-1
V gene: TRBV24-1
D gene: .
CDR3 protein: CATSSPQFAEAFF
CDR3 DNA: TGTGCCACCAGTTCCCCACAATTCGCTGAAGCTTTCTTT

clone size: .
J gene: TRBJ2-7
V gene: TRBV20-1
D gene: .
CDR3 protein: CSASSGQSFSYEQYF
CDR3 DNA: TGCAGTGCTAGTTCGGGACAATCATTCTCCTACGAGCAGTACTTC

clone size: many
J gene: TRBJ1-2
V gene: TRBV20-1
D gene: TRBD1
CDR3 protein: CSAEKDRAQNYGYTF
CDR3 DNA: TGCAGTGCTGAAAAGGACAGGGCGCAAAACTATGGCTACACCTTC

clone size: many
J gene: TRBJ1-2
V gene: TRBV11-2
D gene: .
CDR3 protein: CASIVGNYGYTF
CDR3 DNA: TGTGCCAGCATCGTAGGAAACTATGGCTACACCTTC

clone size: many
J gene: TRBJ2-5
V gene: TRBV4-1
D gene: TRBD1
CDR3 protein: CASSLDRGRGETQYF
CDR3 DNA: TGCGCCAGCAGCCTCGACAGGGGGCGGGGAGAGACCCAGTACTTC

clone size: many
J gene: TRBJ2-2
V gene: TRBV20-1
D gene: TRBD1
CDR3 protein: CSAREGQGLTGELFF
CDR3 DNA: TGCAGTGCTAGAGAGGGACAGGGGCTCACCGGGGAGCTGTTTTTT

clone size: .
J gene: TRBJ1-2
V gene: TRBV7-9
D gene: TRBD1
CDR3 protein: CASGSYGQGGSYGYTF
CDR3 DNA: TGTGCCAGCGGTTCATACGGACAGGGAGGGTCCTATGGCTACACCTTC

clone size: many
J gene: TRBJ1-2
V gene: TRBV6-1
D gene: .
CDR3 protein: CASSPTLQGRSAGYTF
CDR3 DNA: TGTGCCAGCAGTCCGACCCTCCAGGGGCGGTCGGCTGGCTACACCTTC

clone size: many
J gene: TRBJ2-3
V gene: TRBV4-1
D gene: .
CDR3 protein: CASSPRPPGDTQYF
CDR3 DNA: TGCGCCAGCAGCCCCCGCCCTCCGGGAGATACGCAGTATTTT

clone size: many
J gene: TRBJ2-5
V gene: TRBV27
D gene: .
CDR3 protein: CASSQVVGETQYF
CDR3 DNA: TGTGCCAGCAGTCAAGTGGTGGGAGAGACCCAGTACTTC

clone size: many
J gene: TRBJ2-2
V gene: TRBV7-9
D gene: .
CDR3 protein: CASSQTVSSELFF
CDR3 DNA: TGTGCCAGCAGCCAAACAGTCTCCTCGGAGCTGTTTTTT